Each of the 17 T cell receptor beta chains below was sequenced from the same sample in a study of OX40 agonist ivuxolimab in advanced cancers. Repertoires were generated with immunoSEQ multiplex PCR, while TCRdb's copy carries only in-frame clones and drops some. The sample shows roughly 50,000 clones, around 88% of them seen only once. The sequencing used CD4+ or CD8+ T cells sorted from blood, collected in a trial of the OX40 agonist ivuxolimab. These TCRs come from an adult with an advanced solid tumor such as melanoma, head and neck, liver or kidney cancer.

The CDR3 sequence is CASSHGTGGDYGYTF. The DNA for the CDR3 is TGCGCCAGCAGCCACGGGACAGGGGGCGACTATGGCTACACCTTC. The J gene is TRBJ1-2, the V gene TRBV4-1, with 12 bases aligning to TRBD1. Germline CDR1 reads MGHRA; CDR2 reads YSYEKL. After removal of 3 bases from V and 3 bases from J, the junction contained 2 bases not matched to a gene. The CDR3 extends over 15 amino acids.

Remarks on this clone: One end of the junction does not line up with germline, which may come from a read error. The chain is built from TRBV5-1 and TRBJ2-3, with D maybe TRBD1 (6 bases). Per the germline V gene, CDR1 is SGHRS and CDR2 is YFSETQ. The CDR3 contains 13 residues. CDR3 sequence (DNA): TGCGCCAGCAGGGAGGACAGCACAGATGCGCAGTATTTT. This gives the protein CASREDSTDAQYF.

The sample holds a few counts of this clone. The chain couples TRBV5-8 to TRBJ2-3; maybe TRBD2 (6 bases). Trimming took 0 bases from V and 2 from J, leaving 13 bases between them. The CDR3 spans 16 residues. The germline CDR1 and CDR2 sequences are SGHTS and YDEGEE. This CDR3 is CASSLGVGGHTDTQYF. In DNA form, the CDR3 reads TGTGCCAGCAGCTTGGGCGTGGGGGGTCACACAGATACGCAGTATTTT.

This clone occurred a few times. This chain uses TRBV4-2 with TRBJ2-5; tentative D call: TRBD1 (6 bases). CDR1 LGHNA and CDR2 YNFKEQ come from the germline V gene. Trimming removed 5 bases from V and 2 bases from J, with 18 bases in between. CDR3 length: 16 residues. CDR3 coding DNA: TGTGCCAGCAGCTTGTACCCGGGACAACAACAAGAGACCCAGTACTTC. As protein: CASSLYPGQQQETQYF.

This clone was observed once. The chain uses TRBV6-5 and TRBJ2-3, with D perhaps given as TRBD1 or TRBD2 (5 bases each). V was clipped by 10 bases and J by 1 base, with 15 bases between them. Germline V gene data show CDR1 as MNHEY and CDR2 as SVGAGI. CDR3 length: 14 residues. CDR3 residues: CATDDGGGTDTQYF. In nucleotides, the CDR3 is TGTGCCACCGACGATGGGGGAGGCACAGATACGCAGTATTTT.

The chain joins TRBV6-1 to TRBJ1-4; no firm D call. Germline V gene lookup returns CDR1 MNHNS and CDR2 SASEGT. Trimming took off 3 bases at V and 7 bases at J, with 12 bases between the two ends. This CDR3 comprises 14 residues. CDR3 nucleotides: TGTGCCAGCAGTGATTGGGAGGAGGTTGAAAAACTGTTTTTT. Its translation: CASSDWEEVEKLFF.

V usage is TRBV7-9 and J usage is TRBJ2-7; a weak D match, TRBD1 (5 bases). Trimming shortened V by 0 bases and J by 2 bases, and 17 bases separated the two germline ends. CDR3 size: 17 residues. CDR1 and CDR2 (germline): SEHNR, FQNEAQ (reference sequence). The CDR3 nucleotides read TGTGCCAGCAGCTTAGCCCCCAGGGCCCTCCCCCCCTACGAGCAGTACTTC. This gives the protein CASSLAPRALPPYEQYF.

The count of this clone is one. The chain has TRBV11-2 and TRBJ2-3, with D uncertain. Germline V gene data show CDR1 as SGHAT and CDR2 as FQNNGV. Trimming pared 0 bases from V and 2 bases from J, leaving 9 bases between. This CDR3 contains 15 residues. Here the CDR3 reads CASSLEIAPTDTQYF. The CDR3 DNA follows: TGTGCCAGCAGCTTAGAAATCGCCCCCACAGATACGCAGTATTTT.

The rearrangement uses TRBV7-9 and TRBJ2-6; D is undetermined. Per germline, CDR1 SEHNR and CDR2 FQNEAQ (reference sequence). V was shortened by 5 bases and J by 4 bases, with 6 bases between the two germline ends. The CDR3 loop spans 13 amino acids. CDR3 coding DNA: TGTGCCAGCAGCGATTCGGGGGCCAACGTCCTGACTTTC. It specifies CASSDSGANVLTF.

V usage is TRBV15 and J usage is TRBJ1-2; D uncertain. V shed 2 bases and J shed 4 bases, with 11 bases lying between them. The V gene's germline CDR1 is LNHNV and CDR2 YYDKDF (reference sequence). The CDR3 is 14 amino acids. For the CDR3, the DNA is TGTGCCACCAGCAGAAATAGGAAAGGCTATGGCTACACCTTC. This translates into CATSRNRKGYGYTF.

This chain joins TRBV13 and TRBJ2-3, with 7 bases lining up with TRBD2. CDR3 length: 15 amino acids. The germline V gene has CDR1 PRHDT and CDR2 FYEKMQ (reference sequence). The trim removed 3 bases at V and 0 bases at J, leaving 3 bases unmatched. DNA for the CDR3: TGTGCCAGCAGCTTGAGCGGGATTAGCACAGATACGCAGTATTTT. The encoded protein is CASSLSGISTDTQYF.

The rearrangement joins TRBV7-8 to TRBJ2-5; possibly TRBD1 for D (6 bases). CDR1 and CDR2 from the germline V gene are SGHVS and FQNEAQ. V was trimmed by 0 bases and J by 3 bases, leaving 14 bases between them. The CDR3 is made up of 16 amino acids. CDR3 protein: CASSLAKGDGEETQYF. In DNA form, the CDR3 reads TGTGCCAGCAGCTTAGCTAAGGGGGACGGAGAAGAGACCCAGTACTTC.

This clone was seen only a few times. The chain employs TRBV30 and TRBJ1-5; TRBD1 matches at 9 bases. The CDR3 has 15 residues. CDR1 is GTSNPN and CDR2 is SVGIG in the germline V gene (reference sequence). The J segment lost 9 bases and the V segment lost 3 bases, leaving 12 bases of the junction unmatched. CDR3 protein: CAWRYIGQGKGPQHF. The CDR3 DNA reads TGTGCCTGGAGGTACATCGGACAGGGGAAAGGGCCCCAGCATTTT.

V and J are TRBV19 and TRBJ2-3; weak D call: TRBD1 (5 bases). V dropped 7 bases and J dropped 3 bases, with 8 bases sitting between them. Germline-derived CDR1 and CDR2 are LNHDA and SQIVND (reference sequence). This CDR3 region has 12 residues. The CDR3 nucleotides are TGTGCCAGTATGGGGCTTACAGATACGCAGTATTTT. Translated: CASMGLTDTQYF.

This clone appeared a single time. The chain couples TRBV6-5 to TRBJ2-1, with 9 bases fitting TRBD1. This CDR3 has 15 amino acids. CDR1 is MNHEY and CDR2 is SVGAGI in the germline V gene. V shed 6 bases and J 5 bases; nucleotides not matched to a gene: 8. The DNA for the CDR3 is TGTGCCAGCAGCACCACGGGACAGGGTGACAATGAGCAGTTCTTC. It encodes CASSTTGQGDNEQFF.

The chain joins TRBV4-1 to TRBJ1-2; D gene uncertain. This CDR3 spans 16 amino acids. Germline V gene sequence: CDR1 MGHRA, CDR2 YSYEKL. The germline V and J ends were trimmed by 0 bases and 0 bases, with 11 bases remaining between them. This CDR3 is CASSQDATWPNYGYTF. CDR3 nucleotide sequence: TGCGCCAGCAGCCAAGATGCTACTTGGCCTAACTATGGCTACACCTTC.

This chain uses TRBV4-1 with TRBJ2-1; D is ambiguous. The CDR3 spans 13 residues. V was clipped by 1 base and J by 8 bases, with 9 bases between them. In germline, CDR1 is MGHRA, CDR2 YSYEKL. The CDR3 DNA follows: TGCGCCAGCAGCCAAGGCGATTGGGATGAGCAGTTCTTC. This gives the protein CASSQGDWDEQFF.